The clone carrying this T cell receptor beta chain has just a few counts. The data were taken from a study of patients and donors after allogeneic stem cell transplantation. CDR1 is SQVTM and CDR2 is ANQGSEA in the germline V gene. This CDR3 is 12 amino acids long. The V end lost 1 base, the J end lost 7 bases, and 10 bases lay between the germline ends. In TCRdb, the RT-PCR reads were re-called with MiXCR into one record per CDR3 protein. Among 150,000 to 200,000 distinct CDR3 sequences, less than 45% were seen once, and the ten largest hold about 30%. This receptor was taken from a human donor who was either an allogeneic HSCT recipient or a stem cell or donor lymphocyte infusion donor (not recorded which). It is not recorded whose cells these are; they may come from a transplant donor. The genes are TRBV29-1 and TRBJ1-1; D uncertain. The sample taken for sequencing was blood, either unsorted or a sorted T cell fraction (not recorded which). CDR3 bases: TGCAGCGTTGAAGGGCAAGCCAATGAAGCTTTCTTT. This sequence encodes CSVEGQANEAFF.